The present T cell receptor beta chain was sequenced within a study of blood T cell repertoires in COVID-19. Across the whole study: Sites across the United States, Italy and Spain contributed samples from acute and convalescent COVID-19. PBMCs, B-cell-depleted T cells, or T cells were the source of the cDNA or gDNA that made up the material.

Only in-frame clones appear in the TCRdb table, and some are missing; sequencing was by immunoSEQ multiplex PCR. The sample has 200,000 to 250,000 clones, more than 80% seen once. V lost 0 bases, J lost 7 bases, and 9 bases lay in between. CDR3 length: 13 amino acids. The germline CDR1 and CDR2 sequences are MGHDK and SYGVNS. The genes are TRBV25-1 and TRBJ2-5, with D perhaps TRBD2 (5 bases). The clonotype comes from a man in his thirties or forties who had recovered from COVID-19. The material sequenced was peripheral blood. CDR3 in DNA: TGTGCCAGCAGTGAATATGAAGGAGGGACCCAGTACTTC. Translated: CASSEYEGGTQYF.